This T cell receptor (beta chain) appears in the sequencing data of a study of Ad26.COV2.S vaccination and SARS-CoV-2 variants. Remarks on this clone: Its antigen is not known. The same CDR3 also results from other DNA sequences found in this sample.

Libraries were prepared by immunoSEQ multiplex PCR; TCRdb keeps only in-frame clonotypes and omits some of them. The data hold 300,000 to 350,000 clones, with 85% to 90% observed a single time. Study observations and caveats: Vaccine recipients surpassed placebo recipients in spike-specific TCR breadth.

As to treatment: some 20 received Ad26.COV2.S at low or high dose, single or two shots; a few received placebo; per-sample allocation not given. Vaccine and placebo recipients were sampled on day 63 after the first injection. This sequence originates from a person aged 18-60 years who received the Ad26.COV2.S COVID-19 vaccine or a placebo. Here the sequenced sample was peripheral blood, taken in a trial of Ad26.COV2.S vaccine versus placebo.

CDR3 sequence: CASGDQPQHF. DNA for the CDR3: TGTGCCAGCGGGGATCAGCCCCAGCATTTT. The chain carries TRBV6-5 and TRBJ1-5; no definite D call. V shed 8 bases and J shed 5 bases, with 4 bases lying between them. Per germline, CDR1 MNHEY and CDR2 SVGAGI. This CDR3 is 10 amino acids long.